Presented here are 27 T cell receptor beta chains from one specimen sequenced in a study of blood T cell repertoires in COVID-19. Clones were sequenced by immunoSEQ multiplex PCR, and TCRdb holds only the in-frame ones, with some missing. The sample lists 210,000 or so clones; around four fifths were seen once. What was sequenced was peripheral blood. These receptors all come from a woman older than 75 with active or convalescent COVID-19.

This chain connects TRBV2 to TRBJ1-1; D is possibly TRBD1 (6 bases). Germline assignment: CDR1 SNHLY and CDR2 FYNNEI. The CDR3 consists of 14 residues. V lost 7 bases, J lost 0 bases, and 12 bases lay in between. The CDR3 DNA reads TGTGCCAGCACCAACAGGGCATTGAACACTGAAGCTTTCTTT. The encoded protein is CASTNRALNTEAFF. Full variable domain (remainder filled in from reference TRBV2 and TRBJ1-1): EPEVTQTPSHQVTQMGQEVILRCVPISNHLYFYWYRQILGQKVEFLVSFYNNEISEKSEIFDDQFSVERPDGSNFTLKIRSTKLEDSAMYFCASTNRALNTEAFFGQGTRLTVV.

Of note for this clone: This sample includes further DNA sequences coding for the same CDR3. The chain couples TRBV20-1 to TRBJ1-2; D gene ambiguous. Trimming left V 0 bases short and J 5 bases short, with 4 bases between. Germline assignment: CDR1 DFQATT and CDR2 SNEGSKA (reference sequence). CDR3 size: 11 residues. The CDR3 protein is CSARDSYGYTF. Written as DNA, the CDR3 is TGCAGTGCTAGAGACAGTTATGGCTACACCTTC.

The V gene is TRBV5-1, the J gene TRBJ2-1; 7 positions match TRBD1. The germline CDR1 and CDR2 sequences are SGHRS and YFSETQ. There are 14 residues in the CDR3. The V and J ends lost 0 bases and 8 bases, in that order; junction bases with no gene match: 5. The DNA for the CDR3 is TGCGCCAGCAGCTTGGCGGAAGGGGGCTATGAGCAGTTCTTC. Amino acids: CASSLAEGGYEQFF.

The rearrangement joins TRBV2 to TRBJ1-3, with 9 bases that match TRBD1. V lost 6 bases to trimming and J lost 4 bases; unmatched junction nucleotides: 10. This CDR3 region has 16 residues. Germline CDR1 reads SNHLY; CDR2 reads FYNNEI. The CDR3 here is CASSGPGTGQGNTIYF. The CDR3, as DNA: TGTGCCAGCAGCGGCCCCGGGACAGGGCAGGGAAACACCATATATTTT. The full variable domain, completed using reference TRBV2 and TRBJ1-3, is EPEVTQTPSHQVTQMGQEVILRCVPISNHLYFYWYRQILGQKVEFLVSFYNNEISEKSEIFDDQFSVERPDGSNFTLKIRSTKLEDSAMYFCASSGPGTGQGNTIYFGEGSWLTVV.

V and J are TRBV6-1 and TRBJ2-1, with D possibly being TRBD1 (6 bases). CDR1 MNHNS and CDR2 SASEGT come from the germline V gene. Trimming shortened V by 2 bases and J by 8 bases, and 19 bases separated the two germline ends. The CDR3 consists of 16 residues. The DNA for the CDR3 is TGTGCCAGCAGTGAATTAGGGGACATTACATTTCATGAGCAGTTCTTC. This encodes CASSELGDITFHEQFF.

The chain uses TRBV7-4 and TRBJ1-2; 7 bases match TRBD1. The CDR3 extends over 16 amino acids. The germline gives CDR1 SGHVT, CDR2 SQSDAQ. With V trimmed by 0 bases and J by 5 bases, 9 bases remained unmatched. The CDR3 bases are TGTGCCAGCAGCTTAGCGCAGTCAGGGGGTGGTTATGGCTACACCTTC. Its protein product is CASSLAQSGGGYGYTF.

This clone was observed once. The chain joins TRBV10-2 to TRBJ1-5; D not certain. This CDR3 contains 13 residues. Germline values: CDR1 WSHSY, CDR2 SAAADI. V was cut by 6 bases and J by 0 bases, with 6 bases left in between. As DNA, the CDR3 is TGCGCCAGCAGACAGAATAGCAATCAGCCCCAGCATTTT. Translating it yields CASRQNSNQPQHF.

This sequence joins TRBV7-2 and TRBJ2-2; no reliable D call. Germline V gene lookup returns CDR1 SGHTA and CDR2 FQGNSA. The CDR3 consists of 16 residues. The ends were cut back, 1 base at V and 1 base at J, with 10 bases in the middle. CDR3 DNA: TGTGCCAGCAGCTTAGAACCGGCAGGGAACACCGGGGAGCTGTTTTTT. The encoded protein is CASSLEPAGNTGELFF.

The V and J genes are TRBV28 and TRBJ2-2; 7 bases fit TRBD1. The CDR3 length is 14 residues. The germline CDR1 and CDR2 sequences are MDHEN and SYDVKM. The junction had 7 bases not matched to a gene; V was cut back by 5 bases and J by 7 bases. The CDR3 nucleotides are TGTGCCAGCAGTATCTACAGGGGCCACGGGGAGCTGTTTTTT. Protein product: CASSIYRGHGELFF.

The rearrangement uses TRBV6-5 and TRBJ1-6; D might be TRBD1 (6 bases). The CDR3 has 15 amino acids. CDR1 is MNHEY and CDR2 is SVGAGI in the germline V gene. Trimming took 6 bases from V and 13 from J, leaving 22 bases between them. The CDR3 sequence is CASSIQGYQDHPLHF. CDR3 bases: TGTGCCAGCAGCATACAGGGTTATCAAGATCATCCCCTCCACTTT.

The chain has TRBV19 and TRBJ1-2; the match to TRBD1 covers 10 bases. The CDR3 covers 16 residues. Germline V CDR1 and CDR2: LNHDA, SQIVND (reference sequence). V shed 3 bases, J shed 6 bases, and the junction held 10 bases outside the gene matches. The CDR3 DNA follows: TGTGCCAGTAGTATCTCTGGGACAGGGGTTGGGAATGGCTACACCTTC. Its translation is CASSISGTGVGNGYTF.

This clone has only a few counts. The chain has TRBV29-1 and TRBJ1-2; 7 bases line up with TRBD1. J gave up 5 bases and V 1 base, and 10 bases lay outside the gene matches. The CDR3 extends over 15 amino acids. Looked up from germline, CDR1 is SQVTM and CDR2 is ANQGSEA. The CDR3 spells CSVEGFRGQIYGYTF. For the CDR3, the DNA is TGCAGCGTTGAAGGCTTCAGGGGACAGATTTATGGCTACACCTTC.

The V call is TRBV18, the J call TRBJ2-1, with 7 bases identical to TRBD1. The CDR3 runs to 15 residues. The trim removed 6 bases at V and 6 bases at J, leaving 11 bases unmatched. Looked up from germline, CDR1 is KGHSH and CDR2 is LQKENI. CDR3 nucleotide sequence: TGTGCCAGCTCCCCAGGGCTGACAGGGTTCAATGAGCAGTTCTTC. This encodes CASSPGLTGFNEQFF.

The gene calls are TRBV2 and TRBJ2-7; 9 nucleotides line up with TRBD1. Unmatched junction bases numbered 8, after V lost 11 bases and J lost 6 bases. CDR1 and CDR2 (germline): SNHLY, FYNNEI. This CDR3 is built from 12 residues. CDR3 in DNA: TGTGCCGGGGGGGGACAGGGCCCCGAGCAGTACTTC. Protein product: CAGGGQGPEQYF.

The V gene is TRBV9, the J gene TRBJ2-1; TRBD2 agrees at 9 bases. CDR3 length: 15 residues. Germline assignment: CDR1 SGDLS and CDR2 YYNGEE. J lost 4 bases, V lost 0 bases, and 2 bases had no gene match. The CDR3, as DNA: TGTGCCAGCAGCGTAGGAACTAGCGGGTACAATGAGCAGTTCTTC. This gives the protein CASSVGTSGYNEQFF.

The V gene is TRBV21-1, the J gene TRBJ2-7; the D call in the table, TRBD1, was not verified against the DNA. TRBV21-1 is described as a pseudogene. CDR3 length: 14 amino acids. The CDR3 DNA reads as TGTGCCAGCACCGCACAGGGTAGCTCCTACGAGCAGTACTTC. It is translated as CASTAQGSSYEQYF.

The chain uses TRBV9 and TRBJ2-7; 7 bases fit TRBD2. CDR3 size: 14 residues. Germline loops: CDR1 SGDLS, CDR2 YYNGEE. The V gene end was trimmed by 3 bases and the J gene end by 2 bases; junction bases not matched to a gene: 5. CDR3 bases: TGTGCCAGCAGCGAGGGAGGGACTGCCTACGAGCAGTACTTC. Amino acid sequence: CASSEGGTAYEQYF.

The gene calls are TRBV10-1 and TRBJ2-1; TRBD2 aligns across 8 bases. Germline V gene data show CDR1 as WNHNN and CDR2 as SYGVQD (reference sequence). V lost 7 bases to trimming and J lost 1 base; unmatched junction nucleotides: 0. The CDR3 runs to 13 residues. The CDR3 protein is CASKRGSYNEQFF. The CDR3 region has the DNA TGCGCCAGCAAGCGGGGGTCCTACAATGAGCAGTTCTTC.

The chain uses TRBV5-6 and TRBJ2-7; possible D gene TRBD1, 6 bases. In germline, CDR1 is SGHDT, CDR2 YYEEEE. Trimming left V 0 bases short and J 0 bases short, with 10 bases between. There are 15 residues in the CDR3. CDR3 nucleotides: TGTGCCAGCAGCTTGGCCGGGACACACTCCTACGAGCAGTACTTC. It translates to CASSLAGTHSYEQYF.

This chain links TRBV11-2 with TRBJ2-7; 7 bases are shared with TRBD2. The CDR3 is made up of 14 amino acids. With 5 bases clipped from V and 1 base from J, the junction kept 5 bases outside the gene matches. The germline V gene has CDR1 SGHAT and CDR2 FQNNGV. The CDR3 nucleotides are TGTGCCAGCAGCCCATTGGGGGGGTCCTACGAGCAGTACTTC. It codes for CASSPLGGSYEQYF.

This CDR3 reads CASSSDGGYEQYF. In DNA form, the CDR3 reads TGTGCCAGCAGCAGTGACGGGGGCTACGAGCAGTACTTC. This chain uses TRBV7-2 with TRBJ2-7; D is possibly TRBD2 (6 bases). The germline CDR1 and CDR2 sequences are SGHTA and FQGNSA. Trimming pared 5 bases from V and 3 bases from J, leaving 11 bases between. The CDR3 is 13 amino acids.

J is TRBJ1-6 and V is TRBV5-1, with 7 nucleotides matching TRBD1. Losses at the gene ends were 2 bases for V and 7 bases for J; bases not matched to a gene: 6. CDR3 size: 15 residues. Per germline, CDR1 SGHRS and CDR2 YFSETQ. CDR3 nucleotides: TGCGCCAGCAGCTTTCGGACAGGAGAGAATTCACCCCTCCACTTT. Its translation: CASSFRTGENSPLHF. Filled out from reference TRBV5-1 and TRBJ1-6, the complete variable domain reads KAGVTQTPRYLIKTRGQQVTLSCSPISGHRSVSWYQQTPGQGLQFLFEYFSETQRNKGNFPGRFSGRQFSNSRSEMNVSTLELGDSALYLCASSFRTGENSPLHFGNGTRLTVT.

In this sample, this clone turned up many times. The V and J genes are TRBV14 and TRBJ2-3; 7 positions match TRBD1. CDR3 size: 16 residues. V lost 1 base and J lost 1; bases outside the gene matches: 5. The germline V gene encodes CDR1 SGHDN and CDR2 FVKESK. CDR3 amino acids: CASSQGPQGGTDTQYF. The CDR3 region has the DNA TGTGCCAGCAGCCAAGGCCCCCAGGGGGGCACAGATACGCAGTATTTT. Filled out from reference TRBV14 and TRBJ2-3, the complete variable domain reads EAGVTQFPSHSVIEKGQTVTLRCDPISGHDNLYWYRRVMGKEIKFLLHFVKESKQDESGMPNNRFLAERTGGTYSTLKVQPAELEDSGVYFCASSQGPQGGTDTQYFGPGTRLTVL.

This chain links TRBV10-2 with TRBJ2-7; TRBD2 matches at 8 bases. CDR1 and CDR2 from the germline V gene are WSHSY and SAAADI. V gave up 5 bases and J gave up 5 bases; unmatched junction bases: 8. The CDR3 contains 14 residues. CDR3 nucleotide sequence: TGCGCCAGCAGTCAGACTAGCGTGGTGGACGAGCAGTACTTC. It codes for CASSQTSVVDEQYF.

V usage is TRBV24-1 and J usage is TRBJ1-2, with D uncertain. The germline V gene has CDR1 KGHDR and CDR2 SFDVKD. Between the trimmed V and J ends, which lost 1 base and 2 bases, there was a span of 7 bases. The CDR3 has 14 residues. DNA for the CDR3: TGTGCCACCAGTGATTTTGCACAGAACTATGGCTACACCTTC. Protein sequence: CATSDFAQNYGYTF.

The chain has TRBV7-8 and TRBJ2-5; the D gene is possibly TRBD1 (5 bases). Germline-derived CDR1 and CDR2 are SGHVS and FQNEAQ. With 5 bases removed from V and 4 bases from J, the gap between germline ends came to 14 bases. CDR3 length: 14 amino acids. CDR3 coding DNA: TGTGCCAGCAGCGCCAGGGTCCTAGGAGAGACCCAGTACTTC. It codes for CASSARVLGETQYF.

Note on this clone: This sample also contains other DNA sequences that code for the same CDR3. V gene TRBV27 combines with J gene TRBJ2-7; a possible D gene is TRBD1 (5 bases). The CDR3 loop spans 14 amino acids. V was shortened by 3 bases and J by 2 bases, with 11 bases between the two germline ends. Germline-derived CDR1 and CDR2 are MNHEY and SMNVEV (reference sequence). The CDR3 reads CASSLSPGPYEQYF. The DNA for the CDR3 is TGTGCCAGCAGTTTGAGCCCAGGGCCCTACGAGCAGTACTTC.